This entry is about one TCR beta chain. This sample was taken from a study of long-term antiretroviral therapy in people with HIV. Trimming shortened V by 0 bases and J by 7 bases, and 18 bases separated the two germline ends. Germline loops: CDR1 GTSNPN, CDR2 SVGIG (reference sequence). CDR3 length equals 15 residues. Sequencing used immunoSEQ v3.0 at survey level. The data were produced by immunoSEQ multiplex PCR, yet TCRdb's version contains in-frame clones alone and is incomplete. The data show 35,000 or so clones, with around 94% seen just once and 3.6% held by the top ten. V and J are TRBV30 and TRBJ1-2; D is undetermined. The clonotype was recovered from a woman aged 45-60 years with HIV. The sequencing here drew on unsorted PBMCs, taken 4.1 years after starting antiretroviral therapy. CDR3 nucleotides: TGTGCCTGGAGTGTTCCAGAGGTCGAAGAGGTTGGCTACACCTTC. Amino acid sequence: CAWSVPEVEEVGYTF. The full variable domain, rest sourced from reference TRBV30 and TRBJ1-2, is SQTIHQWPATLVQPVGSPLSLECTVEGTSNPNLYWYRQAAGRGLQLLFYSVGIGQISSEVPQNLSASRPQDRQFILSSKKLLLSDSGFYLCAWSVPEVEEVGYTFGSGTRLTVV.